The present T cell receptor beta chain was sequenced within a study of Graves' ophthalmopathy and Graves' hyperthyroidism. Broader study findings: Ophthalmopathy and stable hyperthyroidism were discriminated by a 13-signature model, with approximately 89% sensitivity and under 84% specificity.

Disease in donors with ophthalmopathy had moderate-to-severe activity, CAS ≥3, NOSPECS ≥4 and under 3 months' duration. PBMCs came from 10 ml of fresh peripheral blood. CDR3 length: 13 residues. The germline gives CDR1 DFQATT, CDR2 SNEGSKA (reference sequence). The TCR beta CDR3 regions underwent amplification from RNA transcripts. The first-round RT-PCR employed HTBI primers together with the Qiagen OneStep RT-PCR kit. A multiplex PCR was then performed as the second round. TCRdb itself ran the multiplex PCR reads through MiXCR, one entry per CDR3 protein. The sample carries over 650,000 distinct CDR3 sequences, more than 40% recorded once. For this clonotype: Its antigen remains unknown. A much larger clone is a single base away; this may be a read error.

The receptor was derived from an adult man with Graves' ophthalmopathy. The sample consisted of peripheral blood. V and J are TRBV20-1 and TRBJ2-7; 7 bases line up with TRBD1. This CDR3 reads CSARTGDSCEQYF. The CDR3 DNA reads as TGCAGTGCTCGGACAGGCGATTCCTGCGAGCAGTACTTC.